A single sample gave rise to the 15 T cell receptor beta chains below, sequenced in a study of Ad26.COV2.S vaccination and SARS-CoV-2 variants. Treatment given: around 19 received Ad26.COV2.S at low or high dose, single or two shots; 5 received placebo; per-sample allocation not given. At day 63 after the first vaccine or placebo injection, samples were drawn. Sequencing used immunoSEQ multiplex PCR; TCRdb keeps in-frame clones, though not all of them. Of about 480,000 clones in the sample, roughly 87% are singletons; the top ten hold roughly 13%. This material consisted of peripheral blood, taken in a trial of Ad26.COV2.S vaccine versus placebo. All receptors derive from a person between 18 and 60 years old who received the Ad26.COV2.S COVID-19 vaccine or a placebo.

The chain joins TRBV30 to TRBJ2-7, with D perhaps TRBD2 (5 bases). The CDR3 is made up of 13 amino acids. V lost 1 base and J 2 bases, leaving 9 bases between the germline ends. Germline values: CDR1 GTSNPN, CDR2 SVGIG (reference sequence). The CDR3 DNA sequence: TGTGCCTGGAGTGATGGGAGACCCTACGAGCAGTACTTC. Translated: CAWSDGRPYEQYF.

This chain uses TRBV7-2 with TRBJ2-7; 10 bases agree with TRBD1. This CDR3 spans 15 amino acids. V lost 0 bases to trimming and J lost 3 bases; unmatched junction nucleotides: 2. Germline CDR1 is SGHTA and CDR2 is FQGNSA. The CDR3 region is CASSLAGTGDYEQYF. CDR3 bases: TGTGCCAGCAGCTTAGCGGGGACAGGGGACTACGAGCAGTACTTC.

DNA of the CDR3: TGTGCCAGCAGTTTACGGGTACAGCCCCAGCATTTT. Translating it yields CASSLRVQPQHF. The V and J genes are TRBV27 and TRBJ1-5; D is undetermined. The germline V and J ends were trimmed by 2 bases and 7 bases, with 6 bases remaining between them. Germline lookup yields CDR1 MNHEY and CDR2 SMNVEV (reference sequence). The CDR3 totals 12 residues.

The gene calls are TRBV13 and TRBJ2-3; 7 bases are shared with TRBD1. This CDR3 region has 14 residues. V shed 0 bases and J 4 bases; nucleotides not matched to a gene: 1. Germline V lookup: CDR1 PRHDT, CDR2 FYEKMQ (reference sequence). The CDR3 reads CASSLGTGSDTQYF. DNA for the CDR3: TGTGCCAGCAGCTTAGGGACAGGGTCAGATACGCAGTATTTT.

The J gene is TRBJ2-6, the V gene TRBV19, with 7 bases identical to TRBD1. With V trimmed by 10 bases and J by 0 bases, 6 bases remained unmatched. Germline-derived CDR1 and CDR2 are LNHDA and SQIVND (reference sequence). The CDR3 covers 15 residues. CDR3 coding DNA: TGTGCCACCAAACAGGGGCACTCTGGGGCCAACGTCCTGACTTTC. Translated, it gives CATKQGHSGANVLTF. The full variable domain, its missing parts supplied by reference TRBV19 and TRBJ2-6, is DGGITQSPKYLFRKEGQNVTLSCEQNLNHDAMYWYRQDPGQGLRLIYYSQIVNDFQKGDIAEGYSVSREKKESFPLTVTSAQKNPTAFYLCATKQGHSGANVLTFGAGSRLTVL.

The J gene is TRBJ1-1, the V gene TRBV7-9; D remains ambiguous. Trimming removed 7 bases from V and 0 bases from J, with 12 bases in between. Germline CDR1 is SEHNR and CDR2 is FQNEAQ (reference sequence). The CDR3 loop spans 14 amino acids. CDR3 sequence reads: CASTFPPMNTEAFF. CDR3 nucleotide sequence: TGTGCCAGCACCTTTCCCCCGATGAACACTGAAGCTTTCTTT. Full variable domain (rest looked up from reference TRBV7-9 and TRBJ1-1): DTGVSQNPRHKITKRGQNVTFRCDPISEHNRLYWYRQTLGQGPEFLTYFQNEAQLEKSRLLSDRFSAERPKGSFSTLEIQRTEQGDSAMYLCASTFPPMNTEAFFGQGTRLTVV.

This rearrangement joins TRBV10-3 to TRBJ1-4; 8 nucleotides match TRBD1. The germline CDR1 and CDR2 sequences are ENHRY and SYGVKD. The CDR3 has 13 residues. J lost 8 bases, V lost 4 bases, and 3 bases had no gene match. The CDR3 sequence is CAISAGGGEKLFF. Written as DNA, the CDR3 is TGTGCCATCAGTGCAGGGGGCGGCGAAAAACTGTTTTTT.

The CDR3: CAINDRGTHTEAFF. The DNA for the CDR3 is TGTGCCATCAATGACAGGGGAACGCACACTGAAGCTTTCTTT. J is TRBJ1-1 and V is TRBV10-3; 8 bases are shared with TRBD1. CDR1 and CDR2 (germline): ENHRY, SYGVKD. This CDR3 comprises 14 residues. V was pared by 7 bases and J by 3 bases, with 7 bases of the junction left unmatched.

As to this clone: Other DNA sequences in the sample encode the same CDR3. V and J are TRBV4-1 and TRBJ1-2; 8 bases align to TRBD1. The CDR3 has 14 amino acids. The germline gives CDR1 MGHRA, CDR2 YSYEKL. V lost 1 base to trimming and J lost 2 bases; unmatched junction nucleotides: 0. The CDR3 bases are TGCGCCAGCAGCCAAGGGGACAGGAACTATGGCTACACCTTC. This codes for CASSQGDRNYGYTF.

The chain couples TRBV7-9 to TRBJ2-1; weak D call: TRBD2 (5 bases). Between the trimmed V and J ends, which lost 0 bases and 7 bases, there was a span of 7 bases. Germline lookup yields CDR1 SEHNR and CDR2 FQNEAQ (reference sequence). CDR3 size: 13 residues. The CDR3 bases are TGTGCCAGCAGCTTAGCATCGGGGAATGAGCAGTTCTTC. This encodes CASSLASGNEQFF.

This chain uses TRBV4-1 with TRBJ2-7; D is possibly TRBD2 (6 bases). The CDR3 runs to 15 residues. The germline V gene encodes CDR1 MGHRA and CDR2 YSYEKL. V lost 2 bases and J 5 bases, leaving 16 bases between the germline ends. The CDR3 bases are TGCGCCAGCAGCCAACGGGACTCGGGACGGGACGAGCAGTACTTC. Translation: CASSQRDSGRDEQYF.

This chain uses TRBV5-1 with TRBJ2-3; D gene ambiguous. CDR1 is SGHRS and CDR2 is YFSETQ in the germline V gene. The CDR3 spans 14 residues. The V end was cut by 0 bases, the J end by 5 bases, with 10 bases between. The DNA of the CDR3 is TGCGCCAGCAGCTTGGGACCGCCGGAAGATACGCAGTATTTT. This sequence encodes CASSLGPPEDTQYF.

The chain employs TRBV4-2 and TRBJ2-2; D ambiguous. The germline V and J ends were trimmed by 1 base and 5 bases, with 20 bases remaining between them. Germline CDR1 reads LGHNA; CDR2 reads YNFKEQ. The CDR3 sequence is 18 residues long. CDR3 nucleotide sequence: TGTGCCAGCAGCCAAGTCGTGCGCGGCCCACTCAGAACCGGGGAGCTGTTTTTT. Its protein is CASSQVVRGPLRTGELFF.

The J gene is TRBJ2-3, the V gene TRBV19; 10 bases align to TRBD2. CDR1 and CDR2 from the germline V gene are LNHDA and SQIVND (reference sequence). Germline trimming cut 3 bases from V and 7 bases from J; bases unmatched to any gene: 16. There are 18 residues in the CDR3. DNA of the CDR3: TGTGCCAGTAGTATGCTGGGGGAAGCTAGCGGGAGAGGGAATACGCAGTATTTT. This sequence encodes CASSMLGEASGRGNTQYF. Complete variable domain (other parts from reference TRBV19 and TRBJ2-3): DGGITQSPKYLFRKEGQNVTLSCEQNLNHDAMYWYRQDPGQGLRLIYYSQIVNDFQKGDIAEGYSVSREKKESFPLTVTSAQKNPTAFYLCASSMLGEASGRGNTQYFGPGTRLTVL.

The chain employs TRBV6-2 or TRBV6-3 and TRBJ1-5; 9 bases are a match to TRBD1. Unmatched junction bases numbered 11, after V lost 0 bases and J lost 11 bases. The CDR3 contains 16 residues. In germline, CDR1 is MNHEY, CDR2 SVGEGT. Written as DNA, the CDR3 is TGTGCCAGCAGTTACTCTCCGGGACAGGGAAGCGAGACCCAGCATTTT. This gives the protein CASSYSPGQGSETQHF.